This T cell receptor (beta chain) was sequenced in a study of beta chain features in type 1 diabetes. Whole-study findings and limits: The influence of HLA type on TCRB rearrangement stayed undetermined. VDJ junctions from type 1 diabetes patients carried fewer insertions and larger deletions.

Using CD45RO/CCR7/CD25/CD127/CD95/CD27, CD4+ naive, central memory, regulatory and stem cell-like memory cells were sorted. Purities in excess of 95% were seen in all sorted populations. Every bit of the isolated RNA underwent reverse transcription, so sequencing read expressed TCRB transcripts. The repertoire was sequenced with immunoSEQ multiplex PCR; TCRdb's copy has only in-frame clones and lacks some. This table has 120,000 to 150,000 clones, about 10% appearing once. In the case of this clone: Its antigen is not identified.

Per the germline V gene, CDR1 is SGDLS and CDR2 is YYNGEE. The CDR3 length is 15 residues. V lost 3 bases, J lost 4 bases, and 6 bases stayed unmatched. The chain employs TRBV9 and TRBJ2-7; 11 nucleotides agree with TRBD1. Sequencing input: naive CD4+ T cells from blood. This receptor was obtained from a young man in good health. CDR3 nucleotide sequence: TGTGCCAGCAGCGAGGGGTGGGACAGGGGGTACGAGCAGTACTTC. Encoded protein: CASSEGWDRGYEQYF.